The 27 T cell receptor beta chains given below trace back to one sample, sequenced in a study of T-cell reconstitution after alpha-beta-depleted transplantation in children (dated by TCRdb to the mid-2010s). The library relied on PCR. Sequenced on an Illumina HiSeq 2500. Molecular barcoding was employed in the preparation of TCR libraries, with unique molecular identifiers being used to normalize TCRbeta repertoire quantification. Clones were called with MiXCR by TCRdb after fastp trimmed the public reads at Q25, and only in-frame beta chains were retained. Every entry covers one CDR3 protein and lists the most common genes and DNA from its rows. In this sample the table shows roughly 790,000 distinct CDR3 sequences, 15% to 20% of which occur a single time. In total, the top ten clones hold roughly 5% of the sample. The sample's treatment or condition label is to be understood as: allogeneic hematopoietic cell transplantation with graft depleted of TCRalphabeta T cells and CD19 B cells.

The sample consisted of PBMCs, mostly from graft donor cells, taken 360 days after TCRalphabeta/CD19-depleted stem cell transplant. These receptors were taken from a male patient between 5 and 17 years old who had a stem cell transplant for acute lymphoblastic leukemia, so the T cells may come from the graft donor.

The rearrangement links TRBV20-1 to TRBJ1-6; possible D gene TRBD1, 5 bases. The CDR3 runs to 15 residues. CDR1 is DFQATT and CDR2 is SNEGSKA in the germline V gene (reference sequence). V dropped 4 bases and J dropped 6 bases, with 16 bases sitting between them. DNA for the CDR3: TGCAGTGCTAAACCGGGACTTACTGTTAATTCACCCCTCCACTTT. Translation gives CSAKPGLTVNSPLHF.

The chain's CDR3 is CASSGPRGFSYNEQFF. The DNA of the CDR3 is TGTGCCAGCAGTGGGCCCCGGGGGTTCTCCTACAATGAGCAGTTCTTC. The genes are TRBV12-3 or TRBV12-4 and TRBJ2-1, with D maybe TRBD2 (6 bases). This CDR3 is built from 16 residues. The V end lost 5 bases, the J end lost 0 bases, and 14 bases lay between the germline ends.

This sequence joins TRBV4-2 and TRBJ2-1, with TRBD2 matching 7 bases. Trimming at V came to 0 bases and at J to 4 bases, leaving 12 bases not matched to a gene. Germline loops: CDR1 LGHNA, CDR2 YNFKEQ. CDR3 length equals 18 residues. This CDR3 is CASSQDRPREVLYNEQFF. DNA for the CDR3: TGTGCCAGCAGCCAAGATCGGCCCCGGGAGGTGCTTTACAATGAGCAGTTCTTC.

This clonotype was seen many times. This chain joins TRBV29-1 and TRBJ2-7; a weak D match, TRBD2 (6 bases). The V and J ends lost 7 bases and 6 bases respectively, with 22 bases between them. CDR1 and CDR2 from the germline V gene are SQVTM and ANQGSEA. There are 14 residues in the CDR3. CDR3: CSAGVGGLGGEQYF. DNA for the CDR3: TGCAGCGCTGGGGTTGGAGGGCTAGGTGGCGAGCAGTACTTC.

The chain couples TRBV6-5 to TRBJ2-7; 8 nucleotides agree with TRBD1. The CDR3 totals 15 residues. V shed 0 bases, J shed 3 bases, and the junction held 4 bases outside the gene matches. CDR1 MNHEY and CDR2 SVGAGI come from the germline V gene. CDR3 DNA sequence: TGTGCCAGCAGTTACTCGCCGGGACAGGTCTACGAGCAGTACTTC. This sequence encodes CASSYSPGQVYEQYF.

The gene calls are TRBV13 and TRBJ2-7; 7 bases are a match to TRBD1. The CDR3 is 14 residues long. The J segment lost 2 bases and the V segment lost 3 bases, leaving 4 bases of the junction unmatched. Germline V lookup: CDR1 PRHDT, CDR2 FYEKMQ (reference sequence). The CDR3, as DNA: TGTGCCAGCAGCTTTCCGGGACAGACCTACGAGCAGTACTTC. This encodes CASSFPGQTYEQYF.

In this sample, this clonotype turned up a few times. The CDR3 loop is CASSLWTGSNEQFF. The CDR3 coding sequence is TGTGCCAGCAGCTTGTGGACAGGATCGAATGAGCAGTTCTTC. The chain employs TRBV5-5 and TRBJ2-1; 7 bases are shared with TRBD1. Germline-derived CDR1 and CDR2 are SGHKS and YYEKEE (reference sequence). V was pared by 1 base and J by 7 bases, with 5 bases of the junction left unmatched. The CDR3 length is 14 residues.

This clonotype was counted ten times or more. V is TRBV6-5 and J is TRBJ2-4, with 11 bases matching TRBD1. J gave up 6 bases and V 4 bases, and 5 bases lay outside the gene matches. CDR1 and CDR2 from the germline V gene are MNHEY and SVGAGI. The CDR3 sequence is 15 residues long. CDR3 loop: CASSSVGTGGNIQYF. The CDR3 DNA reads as TGTGCCAGCAGTTCGGTCGGGACAGGGGGAAACATTCAGTACTTC.

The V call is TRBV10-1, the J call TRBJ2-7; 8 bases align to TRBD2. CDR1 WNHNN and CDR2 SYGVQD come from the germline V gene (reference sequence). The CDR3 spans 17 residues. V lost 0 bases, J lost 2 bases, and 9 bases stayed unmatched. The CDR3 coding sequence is TGCGCCAGCAGTGAGTCACCCGGACTAGCCAACCCCTACGAGCAGTACTTC. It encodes CASSESPGLANPYEQYF.

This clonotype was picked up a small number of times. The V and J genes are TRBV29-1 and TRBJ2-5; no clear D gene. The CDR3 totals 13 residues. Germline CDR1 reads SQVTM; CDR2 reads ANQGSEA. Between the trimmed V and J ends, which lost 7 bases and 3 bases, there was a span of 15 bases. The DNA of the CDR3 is TGCAGCGCCGGACGGAGAGTAGAAGAGACCCAGTACTTC. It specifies CSAGRRVEETQYF.

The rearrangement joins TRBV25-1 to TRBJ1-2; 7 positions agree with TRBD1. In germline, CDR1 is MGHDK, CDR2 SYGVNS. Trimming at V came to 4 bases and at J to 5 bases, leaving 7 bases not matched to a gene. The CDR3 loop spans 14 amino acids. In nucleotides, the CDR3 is TGTGCCAGCAGTGGATACCGACAGGGATATGGCTACACCTTC. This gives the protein CASSGYRQGYGYTF.

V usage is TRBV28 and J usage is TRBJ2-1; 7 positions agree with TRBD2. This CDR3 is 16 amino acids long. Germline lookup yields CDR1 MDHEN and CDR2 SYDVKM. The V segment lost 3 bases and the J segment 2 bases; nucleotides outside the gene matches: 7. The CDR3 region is CASSLIRGSPYNEQFF. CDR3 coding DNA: TGTGCCAGCAGTTTGATCCGCGGGAGCCCCTACAATGAGCAGTTCTTC.

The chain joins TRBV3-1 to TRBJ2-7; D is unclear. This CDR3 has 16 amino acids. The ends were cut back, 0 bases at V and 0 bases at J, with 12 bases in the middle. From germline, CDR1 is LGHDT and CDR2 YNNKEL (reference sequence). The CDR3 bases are TGTGCCAGCAGCCAAGACAAAGGACCGAACTCCTACGAGCAGTACTTC. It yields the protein CASSQDKGPNSYEQYF.

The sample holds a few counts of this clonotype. CDR3 protein: CASSNSGDEQYF. The CDR3 region has the DNA TGCGCCAGCAGCAACTCGGGGGACGAGCAGTACTTC. The V call is TRBV5-1, the J call TRBJ2-7; a weak D match, TRBD2 (6 bases). The germline V and J ends were trimmed by 4 bases and 5 bases, with 10 bases remaining between them. Germline CDR1 and CDR2: SGHRS and YFSETQ. The length of the CDR3 is 12 residues. The whole variable domain, filled in from reference TRBV5-1 and TRBJ2-7, reads KAGVTQTPRYLIKTRGQQVTLSCSPISGHRSVSWYQQTPGQGLQFLFEYFSETQRNKGNFPGRFSGRQFSNSRSEMNVSTLELGDSALYLCASSNSGDEQYFGPGTRLTVT.

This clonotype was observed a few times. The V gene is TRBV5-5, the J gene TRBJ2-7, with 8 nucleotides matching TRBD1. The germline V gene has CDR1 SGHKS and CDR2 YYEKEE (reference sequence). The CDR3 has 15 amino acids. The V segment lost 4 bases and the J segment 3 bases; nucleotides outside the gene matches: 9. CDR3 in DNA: TGTGCCAGCAGCCTATTATGGACAGGGTTCTACGAGCAGTACTTC. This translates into CASSLLWTGFYEQYF.

CDR3 coding DNA: TGCGCCAGCTCGGGGACAGGGAGAAACACCATATATTTT. Translated: CASSGTGRNTIYF. The chain has TRBV5-1 and TRBJ1-3, with TRBD1 matching over 9 bases. The length of the CDR3 is 13 residues. CDR1 and CDR2 (germline): SGHRS, YFSETQ. V gave up 7 bases and J gave up 5 bases; unmatched junction bases: 4.

The CDR3 sequence: CASSLDQAGVREQYF. Here the CDR3 DNA reads TGCGCCAGCAGCTTGGACCAGGCGGGAGTGAGGGAGCAGTACTTC. J is TRBJ2-7 and V is TRBV5-1; 7 bases align to TRBD2. CDR3 length: 15 amino acids. Trimming took 0 bases from V and 7 from J; bases not matched to a gene: 10. The V gene's germline CDR1 is SGHRS and CDR2 YFSETQ.

The CDR3 region is CASSFSVLTPAGETDTQYF. CDR3 nucleotide sequence: TGCGCCAGCAGCTTCTCCGTGTTGACTCCAGCGGGAGAAACAGATACGCAGTATTTT. This chain joins TRBV5-1 and TRBJ2-3; 8 bases agree with TRBD2. This CDR3 has 19 residues. Germline loops: CDR1 SGHRS, CDR2 YFSETQ. Unmatched junction bases numbered 17, after V lost 2 bases and J lost 3 bases.

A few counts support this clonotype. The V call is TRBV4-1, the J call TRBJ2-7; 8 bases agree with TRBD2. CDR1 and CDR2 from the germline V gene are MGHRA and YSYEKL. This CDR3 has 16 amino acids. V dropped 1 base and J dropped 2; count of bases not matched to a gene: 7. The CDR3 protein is CASSQAPGLGTYEQYF. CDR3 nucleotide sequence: TGCGCCAGCAGCCAAGCTCCGGGACTAGGGACCTACGAGCAGTACTTC.

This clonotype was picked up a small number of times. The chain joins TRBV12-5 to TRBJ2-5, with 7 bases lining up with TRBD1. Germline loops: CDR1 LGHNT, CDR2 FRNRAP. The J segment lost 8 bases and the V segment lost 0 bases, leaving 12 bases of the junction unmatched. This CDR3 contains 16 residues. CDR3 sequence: CASGLVGGRPQGTQYF. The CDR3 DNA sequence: TGTGCTAGTGGTTTGGTAGGGGGCAGGCCCCAAGGTACCCAGTACTTC.

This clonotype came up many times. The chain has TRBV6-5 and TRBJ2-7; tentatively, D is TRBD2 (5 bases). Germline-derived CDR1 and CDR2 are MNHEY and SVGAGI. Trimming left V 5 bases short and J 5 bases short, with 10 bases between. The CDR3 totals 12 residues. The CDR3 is CASSPEGNEQYF. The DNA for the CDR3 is TGTGCCAGCAGTCCAGAGGGTAACGAGCAGTACTTC.

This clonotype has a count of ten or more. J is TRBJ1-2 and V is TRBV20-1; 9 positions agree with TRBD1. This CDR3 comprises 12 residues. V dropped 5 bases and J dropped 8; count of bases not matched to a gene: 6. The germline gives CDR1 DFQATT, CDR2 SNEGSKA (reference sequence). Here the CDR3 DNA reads TGCAGTGCTCCACAGGGGGCAAGCGGCTACACCTTC. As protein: CSAPQGASGYTF.

CDR3 sequence (DNA): TGCAGTGCCAGACCGGACAGGGTCACTGAAGCTTTCTTT. This translates into CSARPDRVTEAFF. This rearrangement joins TRBV20-1 to TRBJ1-1, with 8 bases lining up with TRBD1. V shed 6 bases, J shed 4 bases, and the junction held 7 bases outside the gene matches. CDR1 and CDR2 from the germline V gene are DFQATT and SNEGSKA (reference sequence). This CDR3 has 13 amino acids.

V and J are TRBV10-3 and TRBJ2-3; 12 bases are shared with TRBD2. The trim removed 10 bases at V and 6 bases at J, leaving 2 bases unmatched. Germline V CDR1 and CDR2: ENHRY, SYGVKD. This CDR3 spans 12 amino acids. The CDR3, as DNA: TGTGCCACAGGACTAGCGGGGGATACGCAGTATTTT. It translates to CATGLAGDTQYF.

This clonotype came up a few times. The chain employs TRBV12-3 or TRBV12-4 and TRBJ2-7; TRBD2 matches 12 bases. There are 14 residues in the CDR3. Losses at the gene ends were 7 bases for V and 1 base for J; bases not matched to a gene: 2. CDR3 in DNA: TGTGCCAGCAACCTAGCGGGAGGGTCCTACGAGCAGTACTTC. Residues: CASNLAGGSYEQYF.

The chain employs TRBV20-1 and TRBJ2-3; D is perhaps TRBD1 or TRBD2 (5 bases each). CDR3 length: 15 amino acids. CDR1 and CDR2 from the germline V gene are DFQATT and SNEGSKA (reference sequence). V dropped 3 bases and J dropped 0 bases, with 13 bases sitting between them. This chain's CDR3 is CSAREGTVSTDTQYF. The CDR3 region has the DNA TGCAGTGCTAGGGAAGGGACCGTTAGCACAGATACGCAGTATTTT.

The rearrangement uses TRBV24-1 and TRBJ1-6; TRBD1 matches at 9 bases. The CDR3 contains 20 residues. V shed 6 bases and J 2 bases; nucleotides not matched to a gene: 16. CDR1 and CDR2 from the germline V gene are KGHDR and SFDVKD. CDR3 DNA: TGTGCCACCAGTTCCTTCGGGACAGGGAACCTGGGGACCTATAATTCACCCCTCCACTTT. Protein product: CATSSFGTGNLGTYNSPLHF.